The 22 T cell receptor beta chains below come from one sample, sequenced in a study of blood T cell repertoires in COVID-19. Here immunoSEQ multiplex PCR was the method, and the copy in TCRdb shows in-frame clones only, minus some. The data contain over 100,000 clones, around 84% of them seen just once; the ten biggest clones take up approximately 3.5%. The material sequenced was PBMCs or T cells enriched from blood (not recorded which). The receptors derive from a woman aged 25 to 45 who had recovered from COVID-19.

The chain joins TRBV5-6 to TRBJ1-2, with 10 bases that match TRBD1. The CDR3 contains 15 residues. After removal of 4 bases from V and 4 bases from J, the junction contained 7 bases not matched to a gene. The V gene's germline CDR1 is SGHDT and CDR2 YYEEEE. In DNA, the CDR3 is TGTGCCAGCAGCCCAGGGACAGGGGAGGGCTATGGCTACACCTTC. Residues: CASSPGTGEGYGYTF.

The chain is built from TRBV2 and TRBJ2-1, with a possible D match to TRBD2 (6 bases). The CDR3 has 16 amino acids. Trimming took off 10 bases at V and 0 bases at J, with 19 bases between the two ends. CDR1 and CDR2 (germline): SNHLY, FYNNEI. In DNA form, the CDR3 reads TGTGCCACAAAACCTTTAGCGGTGCCCTCCTACAATGAGCAGTTCTTC. Its translation is CATKPLAVPSYNEQFF.

The chain joins TRBV28 to TRBJ1-2, with TRBD1 identical over 7 bases. This CDR3 is built from 16 residues. Germline CDR1 MDHEN, CDR2 SYDVKM. The V segment lost 6 bases and the J segment 7 bases; nucleotides outside the gene matches: 17. The CDR3 DNA is TGTGCCAGCAGATCAATACAAACGACAGGGAAGGTTGGCTACACCTTC. As protein: CASRSIQTTGKVGYTF.

For this clone: Compared with germline, one end of the junction differs, possibly owing to a read error. V and J are TRBV3-1 (or the pseudogene TRBV3-2) and TRBJ2-7; possibly TRBD2 for D (6 bases). Germline lookup yields CDR1 LGHDT and CDR2 YNNKEL (reference sequence). CDR3 size: 12 residues. This CDR3 reads CASREGRSSPCF. In DNA form, the CDR3 reads TGTGCCAGCAGGGAGGGACGGTCATCCCCATGTTTC.

The chain is built from TRBV6-5 and TRBJ2-1, with 9 bases lining up with TRBD2. J lost 7 bases, V lost 2 bases, and 3 bases had no gene match. This CDR3 is built from 14 residues. From germline, CDR1 is MNHEY and CDR2 SVGAGI. In DNA, the CDR3 is TGTGCCAGCAGTTACGGCGGGAGGGCGAATGAGCAGTTCTTC. Protein sequence: CASSYGGRANEQFF.

V and J are TRBV7-9 and TRBJ1-2, with D unclear. Germline V CDR1 and CDR2: SEHNR, FQNEAQ (reference sequence). CDR3 length equals 14 residues. V shed 1 base and J shed 10 bases, with 16 bases lying between them. The CDR3 coding sequence is TGTGCCAGCAGCTTAGACAGCGGAGGGCTGGACTACACCTTC. As protein: CASSLDSGGLDYTF. The full variable domain, completed using reference TRBV7-9 and TRBJ1-2, is DTGVSQNPRHKITKRGQNVTFRCDPISEHNRLYWYRQTLGQGPEFLTYFQNEAQLEKSRLLSDRFSAERPKGSFSTLEIQRTEQGDSAMYLCASSLDSGGLDYTFGSGTRLTVV.

The chain couples TRBV2 to TRBJ1-4; 9 bases are a match to TRBD1. The CDR3 totals 17 residues. Trimming cost V 4 bases and J 1 base; bases outside gene matches: 7. CDR1 and CDR2 (germline): SNHLY, FYNNEI. CDR3 sequence: CASSASRDRVTNEKLFF. The CDR3 DNA sequence: TGTGCCAGCAGTGCTTCCCGGGACAGGGTAACTAATGAAAAACTGTTTTTT.

The chain employs TRBV14 and TRBJ1-4; D unresolved. This CDR3 has 14 amino acids. The germline V gene has CDR1 SGHDN and CDR2 FVKESK. V was shortened by 6 bases and J by 4 bases, with 12 bases between the two germline ends. CDR3 nucleotide sequence: TGTGCCAGCAGTTTGACGGAGGTTAATGAAAAACTGTTTTTT. As protein: CASSLTEVNEKLFF.

The chain joins TRBV7-9 to TRBJ2-3; 14 bases match TRBD2. Germline V gene data show CDR1 as SEHNR and CDR2 as FQNEAQ (reference sequence). V dropped 3 bases and J dropped 1; count of bases not matched to a gene: 9. This CDR3 comprises 19 residues. CDR3 region: CASSFSLRGLAGGTDTQYF. The CDR3 DNA sequence: TGTGCCAGCAGCTTCTCCTTGAGGGGACTAGCGGGAGGCACAGATACGCAGTATTTT.

The chain is built from TRBV20-1 and TRBJ1-6; D may be TRBD1 (6 bases). Trimming pared 3 bases from V and 8 bases from J, leaving 14 bases between. This CDR3 comprises 14 residues. The germline V gene encodes CDR1 DFQATT and CDR2 SNEGSKA (reference sequence). CDR3 coding DNA: TGCAGTGCTAGTACAGGGTTTTCTGATTCACCCCTCCACTTT. It codes for CSASTGFSDSPLHF.

The V and J genes are TRBV28 and TRBJ1-5; 9 positions agree with TRBD1. CDR1 and CDR2 (germline): MDHEN, SYDVKM. The V and J ends lost 3 bases and 6 bases, in that order; junction bases with no gene match: 6. The CDR3 is 15 residues long. Here the CDR3 reads CASSFAGQGSQPQHF. The CDR3 DNA sequence: TGTGCCAGCAGTTTTGCGGGACAGGGTAGTCAGCCCCAGCATTTT.

J is TRBJ1-4 and V is TRBV3-1 (or the pseudogene TRBV3-2); 10 positions agree with TRBD1. The CDR3 runs to 20 residues. From germline, CDR1 is LGHDT and CDR2 YNNKEL (reference sequence). Trimming removed 0 bases from V and 1 base from J; junction bases left unmatched: 11. CDR3 nucleotide sequence: TGTGCCAGCAGCCAAGATCCGGCGACAGGGGGCGCAGGAACTAATGAAAAACTGTTTTTT. This encodes CASSQDPATGGAGTNEKLFF.

The chain is built from TRBV4-3 and TRBJ1-2; D perhaps matches TRBD1 (5 bases). Germline CDR1 is LGHNA and CDR2 is YSLEER. The germline V and J ends were trimmed by 0 bases and 7 bases, with 15 bases remaining between them. The CDR3 sequence is 15 residues long. The CDR3 region is CASSQDFGGARGYTF. The CDR3 coding sequence is TGCGCCAGCAGCCAAGACTTCGGTGGGGCGCGTGGCTACACCTTC.

This chain connects TRBV15 to TRBJ1-2; D may be TRBD1 (6 bases). Trimming cost V 5 bases and J 8 bases, with 15 bases left between them. The germline V gene encodes CDR1 LNHNV and CDR2 YYDKDF (reference sequence). The CDR3 has 13 amino acids. CDR3 sequence (DNA): TGTGCCACCAGCTTCACCCCGGGACAAGGCTACACCTTC. Encoded protein: CATSFTPGQGYTF.

V and J are TRBV4-3 and TRBJ2-7; 7 nucleotides match TRBD1. The V segment lost 0 bases and the J segment 3 bases; nucleotides outside the gene matches: 2. Germline values: CDR1 LGHNA, CDR2 YSLEER. The CDR3 has 14 amino acids. CDR3 region: CASSQDTGDYEQYF. The CDR3 DNA sequence: TGCGCCAGCAGCCAAGACACAGGGGACTACGAGCAGTACTTC.

The chain combines TRBV6-2 or TRBV6-3 with TRBJ1-5, with D possibly TRBD1 on 5 matching bases. V lost 7 bases to trimming and J lost 3 bases, with 16 bases between them. Germline values: CDR1 MNHEY, CDR2 SVGEGT. CDR3 length: 15 residues. CDR3 bases: TGTGCCAGCACCCCCCAAGGGGCTTTCAATCAGCCCCAGCATTTT. Its translation: CASTPQGAFNQPQHF.

V is TRBV7-2 and J is TRBJ2-3, with D maybe TRBD2 (6 bases). CDR1 and CDR2 (germline): SGHTA, FQGNSA. The ends were cut back, 5 bases at V and 3 bases at J, with 18 bases in the middle. The CDR3 consists of 16 residues. The CDR3 DNA reads TGTGCCAGCAGCATCACGTCTAGCGTCCGTACAGATACGCAGTATTTT. Translation gives CASSITSSVRTDTQYF.

This clone is a singleton in its sample. CDR3 sequence reads: CASSQPVDRGGNEQFF. The CDR3 DNA follows: TGCGCCAGCAGCCAACCGGTGGACAGGGGAGGGAATGAGCAGTTCTTC. The chain recombines TRBV4-1 with TRBJ2-1; 9 bases match TRBD1. This CDR3 spans 16 amino acids. CDR1 is MGHRA, CDR2 YSYEKL, per germline. V dropped 2 bases and J dropped 7; count of bases not matched to a gene: 9.

This chain uses TRBV28 with TRBJ1-3, with a weak D call TRBD1 (6 bases). The CDR3 is 19 amino acids. Germline lookup yields CDR1 MDHEN and CDR2 SYDVKM. V was cut by 2 bases and J by 0 bases, with 20 bases left in between. The CDR3 sequence is CASSLTGSGGGHSGNTIYF. CDR3 bases: TGTGCCAGCAGTTTAACAGGGAGCGGGGGCGGTCACTCTGGAAACACCATATATTTT.

The chain carries TRBV29-1 and TRBJ2-3; 7 bases align to TRBD2. This CDR3 comprises 13 residues. CDR1 is SQVTM, CDR2 ANQGSEA, per germline. The junction had 5 bases not matched to a gene; V was cut back by 3 bases and J by 5 bases. The CDR3, as DNA: TGCAGCGTTGACCATTGGGGGGGAGATACGCAGTATTTT. This codes for CSVDHWGGDTQYF.

The rearrangement uses TRBV3-1 (or the pseudogene TRBV3-2) and TRBJ1-6; no definite D call. The CDR3 loop spans 13 amino acids. Trimming pared 6 bases from V and 7 bases from J, leaving 10 bases between. The germline CDR1 and CDR2 sequences are LGHDT and YNNKEL (reference sequence). The CDR3 sequence is CASRRSGNSPLHF. The CDR3 region has the DNA TGTGCCAGCAGACGTTCGGGGAATTCACCCCTCCACTTT.

As regards this clone: Distinct nucleotide sequences in the sample also encode this CDR3. V is TRBV15 and J is TRBJ1-1; D perhaps matches TRBD1 (5 bases). Germline CDR1 is LNHNV and CDR2 is YYDKDF (reference sequence). V was clipped by 5 bases and J by 1 base, with 8 bases between them. CDR3 length equals 13 residues. In DNA form, the CDR3 reads TGTGCCACCAGCTTAACAGGGAACACTGAAGCTTTCTTT. Protein product: CATSLTGNTEAFF.